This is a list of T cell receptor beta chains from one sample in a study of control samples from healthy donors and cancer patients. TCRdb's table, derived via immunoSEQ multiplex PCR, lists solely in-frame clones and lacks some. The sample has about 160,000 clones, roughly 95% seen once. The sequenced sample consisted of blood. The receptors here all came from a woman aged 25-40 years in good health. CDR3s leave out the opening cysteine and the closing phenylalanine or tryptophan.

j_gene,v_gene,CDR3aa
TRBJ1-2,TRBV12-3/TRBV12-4,ASSLDRIGGYT
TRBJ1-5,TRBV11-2,ASSLGTLNQPQH
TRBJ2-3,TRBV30,AWRREDTQY
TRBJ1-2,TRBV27,ASTQTGTLERNGYT
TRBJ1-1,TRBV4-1,ASSQSRRASFPAGAF
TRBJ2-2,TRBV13,ASSLAGHTGELF
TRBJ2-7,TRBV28,ASSSLIRAGFSYEQY
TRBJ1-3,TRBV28,ASSPSQTGTGNTIY
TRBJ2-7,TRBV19,ASSIGGDNFYEQY
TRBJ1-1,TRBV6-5,ASSFSGTGSTEAF
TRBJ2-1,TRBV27,ASSLRTTSGRAYNEQF
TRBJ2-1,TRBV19,ASSISSGAYNEQF
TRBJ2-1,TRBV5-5,ASSLTGTSGRDEQF
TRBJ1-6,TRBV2,ASKTTGSYSPLH
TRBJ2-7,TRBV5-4,ASSSGQGLPEGHPYEQY
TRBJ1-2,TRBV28,ASSLVGRNYGYT
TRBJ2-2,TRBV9,ASSSPRGREISGELF
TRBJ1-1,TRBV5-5,ASSLSANTEAF
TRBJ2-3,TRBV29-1,SVDGTSGNTDTQY
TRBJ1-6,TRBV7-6,ASSSTGNSPLH
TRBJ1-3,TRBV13,ASSPLSSGNTIY
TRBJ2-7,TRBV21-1,ASTSYEQY
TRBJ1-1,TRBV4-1,ASSQDRAPAPTEAF
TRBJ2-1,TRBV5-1,ASSRGDNSYNEQF
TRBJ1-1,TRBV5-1,ASSSEGTGSRTF
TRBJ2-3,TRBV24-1,ATSDLLGQGPDTQY
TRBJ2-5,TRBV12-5,ASSFGRGGETQY
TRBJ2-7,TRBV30,AWSVLREGLYEQY
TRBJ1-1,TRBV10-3,AISDSTGGNAEAF
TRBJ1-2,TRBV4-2,ASSQGDRTNYGYT
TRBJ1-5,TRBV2,ASNLDRGWDNQPQH
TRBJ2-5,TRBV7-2,ASSYQGSASGRTGTQY
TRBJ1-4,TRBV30,AWSPRGEKLF
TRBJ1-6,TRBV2,ASSAKTGSGNSPLH
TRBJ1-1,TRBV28,ASSSGQGARAF
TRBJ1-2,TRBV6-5,ASSYGAGMGYGYT
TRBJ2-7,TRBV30,AWSVGGEQY
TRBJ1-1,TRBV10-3,AISGGGTEAF
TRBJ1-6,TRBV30,AWSDGTVVFSPLH
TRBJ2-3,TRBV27,ASSQLGGVGY
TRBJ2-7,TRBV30,AWSVPYGSYEQY
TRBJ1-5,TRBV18,ASSPGSSSQPQH
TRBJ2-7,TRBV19,ASSFRDRPSYEQY
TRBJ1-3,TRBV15,ATSREAGSGNTIY
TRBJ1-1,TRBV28,ASREFGNTEAF
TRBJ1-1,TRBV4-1,ASSQDEAGGTEAF
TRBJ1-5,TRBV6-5,ASSYTNSNQPQH
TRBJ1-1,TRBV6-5,ASRGVQGNTEAF
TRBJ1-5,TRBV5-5,ASSQGVVSNQPQH
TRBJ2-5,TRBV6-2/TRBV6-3,ASSPTNWRQETQY
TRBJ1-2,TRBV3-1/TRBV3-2,ASSQVVGDPGYT